The sequence of this T cell receptor (beta chain) was determined in a study of blood T cells in healthy people across ages. Study-level findings and limits: Bulk PBMC profiling left naive and antigen-experienced comparisons inconclusive.

The CDR3 has 14 amino acids. Germline V gives CDR1 SEHNR, CDR2 FQNEAQ (reference sequence). With 8 bases removed from V and 3 bases from J, the gap between germline ends came to 15 bases. On this clonotype: The antigen is not known.

Each individual donor underwent a draw of about 9.9 milliliters of peripheral blood. Next came a second PCR, run for about 7 to 12 cycles, which used a sample-barcoded 5' primer along with a J-beta primer mix. TCRdb re-called the 5' RACE reads with MiXCR, one entry per CDR3 protein. Of roughly 1,700,000 distinct CDR3 sequences listed, roughly 27% are singletons. The chain links TRBV7-9 to TRBJ2-3; the D gene could be TRBD1 or TRBD2 (5 bases each). The receptor was isolated from a woman aged 25 to 45 in good health. The source material was blood. This CDR3 is CASGRDGRTDTQYF. CDR3 bases: TGTGCCAGCGGCCGGGACGGAAGAACAGATACGCAGTATTTT. The whole variable domain, filled in from reference TRBV7-9 and TRBJ2-3, reads DTGVSQNPRHKITKRGQNVTFRCDPISEHNRLYWYRQTLGQGPEFLTYFQNEAQLEKSRLLSDRFSAERPKGSFSTLEIQRTEQGDSAMYLCASGRDGRTDTQYFGPGTRLTVL.